Listed here is a single T cell receptor beta chain. Its antigen is not identified. This sample is drawn from a study of T cells expressing NK-cell markers. Study-wide context: TCR beta repertoires came from sorted CD3+CD56+NKG2C+, CD3+CD56+NKG2C- and CD3+CD56-NKG2C+ T cells. The study sequenced eight donors, seven HCMV-seropositive and one seronegative.

Study-wide points: In a group of five to seven donors, dominant NKG2C+ clonotypes represented roughly 1.0-8% of CD8+ T cells.

CDR1 is MNHEY, CDR2 SVGEGT, per germline. This CDR3 comprises 16 residues. TCRdb reprocessed the 5' RACE reads; each CDR3 protein has one entry and no DNA is given. The specimen's table records 200,000 to 300,000 distinct CDR3 sequences. This chain connects TRBV6-2 or TRBV6-3 to TRBJ2-1; as DNA is missing, the TRBD1 call by TCRdb cannot be tested. The sequencing sample was made of blood T cells: a sorted CD56 or NKG2C T cell subset, CD4+ or CD8+ T cells, or bulk PBMC T cells (not recorded which). This receptor was obtained from a woman between 18 and 75 years old in good health. The CDR3: CASSYQAASTYNEQFF.